This T cell receptor (beta chain) is from a study of blood T cell repertoires in COVID-19 (dated by TCRdb to the early 2020s). Concerning the study at large: The collaborator samples originated in the United States, Italy and Spain and spanned the acute and convalescent phases of COVID-19. The prospective study material was composed of cDNA or gDNA derived from T cells, B-cell-depleted T cells, or PBMCs. The dataset comprised deeply sampled blood TCRbeta repertoires from subjects exposed to, actively infected with, or recovered from COVID-19. A freely available public database, intended as a resource for researchers studying the immune response to SARS-CoV-2, is where the repertoires were released. The samples were drawn from the first 160 participants of the ongoing ImmuneRACE study and from 1,254 subjects provided by 6 global collaborators. The sample metadata nearly always contained a de-identified subject ID, COVID-19 status, age in years and sex. Where available, HLA class I and class II types were taken from metadata supplied by the sample provider and were not determined by assay-based typing.

The immunoSEQ Assay, a bias-controlled multiplex PCR, was used to amplify TCRbeta CDR3 regions from genomic DNA. Turning to the authors' computational methods: The number of nucleated cells in each sample was estimated from the amplification of reference gene primers within the assay. To quantify the absolute abundance of each unique TCRbeta CDR3 rearrangement, sequence reads were collapsed and filtered. For each sample, productive Simpson clonality was calculated by taking the square root of Simpson's diversity index across productive rearrangements. The table was pulled from immuneACCESS by TCRdb, which kept in-frame rearrangements only. Such tables lose some clones; where checked, under half of the loss comes from unresolved V genes, and the rest has no known cause. V, J and clone size derive from that table, while D and trimming were established from the DNA sequence. The sample data list 130,000 or so clones, and roughly four fifths of these were observed just once. More than 10% of the sample lies in the top ten.

Whole blood was collected in K2EDTA tubes by collaborating institutions according to the institutions' own protocols. For TCRbeta analysis, collaborators shipped samples as frozen whole blood, isolated PBMCs, or DNA extracted from either of those sample types. As to this clone: Its antigen remains unidentified. Nothing much larger sits one base from this clone, and base qualities are not available.

Overall results and qualifications from the work: How much clinical and demographic metadata was included differed by source and by participant, and the metadata was provided uncurated.

The CDR3 sequence holds 16 residues, the cysteine and phenylalanine included. CDR3 DNA is the only sequence kept; it has 48 bases, read in frame from the first base. The germline V gene (reference sequence) provides CDR1 LNHDA and CDR2 SQIVND. Cut back by 5 bases and 0 bases, the V and J ends lie 17 bases apart. This receptor chain uses TRBV19 and TRBJ2-7, and possibly TRBD1, on 7 matching bases. The receptor comes from a human donor in a cohort sampled during active COVID-19. What was sequenced was peripheral blood. The DNA reads TGTGCCAGTAGTCCTCCGACAGGGAGGTACTCCTACGAGCAGTACTTC. It translates as CASSPPTGRYSYEQYF.